This T cell receptor (beta chain) was observed in a study of cytomegalovirus exposure and HLA in healthy donors. Study-wide results and limits: Highly shared sequence variants in one cluster were likely a sequencing artifact. Reported performance of the classifier showed diagnosis of cytomegalovirus status with high specificity and sensitivity. The authors listed some 150 TCR beta chains as cytomegalovirus-associated.

The CDR3 spans 12 residues. Germline V gene lookup returns CDR1 SEHNR and CDR2 FQNEAQ (reference sequence). In the PCR, 60 Vbeta and 13 Jbeta primers were used. TCRdb's copy holds only in-frame clones and misses some; the assay was immunoSEQ multiplex PCR. The sample has hundreds of thousands of clones; around 79% are singletons. Nominally healthy donors were sampled, though unrecorded immune exposures were likely. On this clone itself: Its matching antigen is unknown.

Specimen: PBMCs. The receptor's source is a man younger than 35 in good health and CMV-seronegative. The chain recombines TRBV7-9 with TRBJ2-2; possible D gene TRBD1, 6 bases. The CDR3, as DNA: TGTTCCTTGGGACAGAACACCGGGGAGCTGTTTTTT. Protein product: CSLGQNTGELFF.